The entry that follows covers one T cell receptor beta chain sequence. Its target is not known. This PCR relied on a set of 60 Vbeta primers and 13 Jbeta primers. Profiling relied on immunoSEQ multiplex PCR, and the TCRdb table lists in-frame clones only, not all of them. Of 150,000 to 200,000 clones listed, approximately 67% are singletons. With V trimmed by 5 bases and J by 4 bases, 7 bases remained unmatched. Looked up from germline, CDR1 is SGHTA and CDR2 is FQGTGA. CDR3 length: 16 residues. This entry belongs to a study of cytomegalovirus exposure and HLA in healthy donors. Findings and caveats of the study: Presence/absence analyses assumed roughly uniform sequencing depth across donors, which may not hold.

The chain carries TRBV7-3 and TRBJ2-1; 11 nucleotides align to TRBD2. Sequenced: PBMCs. The receptor was isolated from a woman younger than 35 in good health and CMV-seropositive. DNA of the CDR3: TGTGCCAGCAGCAGGATAGCGGGAGGGCTTTACAATGAGCAGTTCTTC. Its protein is CASSRIAGGLYNEQFF.